This T cell receptor (beta chain) was recovered during a study of blood T cell repertoires in COVID-19. Study-level background: Samples representing acute and convalescent COVID-19 were sourced from the United States, Italy and Spain. T cells, B-cell-depleted T cells, or PBMCs supplied cDNA or gDNA.

As processed by the authors: Amplification from reference gene primers served as the basis for estimated nucleated cell counts. Profiled with immunoSEQ multiplex PCR; TCRdb holds only in-frame clones, not every one. V and J calls and clone size are copied from that table; D and trimming were computed from the DNA. The sample has approximately 120,000 clones; around 89% are singletons. This CDR3 contains 19 residues. J was trimmed by 4 bases and V by 1 base; bases with no gene match: 16. CDR1 is LGHDT, CDR2 YNNKEL, per germline (reference sequence). The V and J genes are TRBV3-1 (or the pseudogene TRBV3-2) and TRBJ1-1, with 9 nucleotides matching TRBD1. This clonotype was obtained from a human donor in a cohort sampled during active COVID-19. Sequenced sample: peripheral blood. The CDR3 DNA sequence: TGTGCCAGCAGCCAAGCCCCCCCGTCGGAGACAGGGGGAGTCACTGAAGCTTTCTTT. Protein product: CASSQAPPSETGGVTEAFF.